This T cell receptor (beta chain) is from a study of spatial heterogeneity in lung cancer. The study's findings and limits: Higher tumor mutation counts went along with higher counts of expanded intratumoral alpha and beta TCRs.

This clonotype was picked up many times. The antigen remains unidentified. Time point of the sample: sample taken at primary tumor resection. The 55 to 90 donors had untreated early-stage non-small cell lung cancer. Whole RNA came from tumor, nontumor lung or frozen PBMC and was sequenced without being sorted. The germline V gene encodes CDR1 MDHEN and CDR2 SYDVKM. This CDR3 comprises 15 residues. With 5 bases clipped from V and 7 bases from J, the junction kept 8 bases outside the gene matches. From the 5' RACE reads, TCRdb called clonotypes with MiXCR, one entry per CDR3 protein. Altogether roughly 7,700 distinct CDR3 sequences are present, 4.5% to 6% being singletons, with the ten largest covering 24%.

This material consisted of lung tumor tissue, taken at surgery. This receptor was taken from a male donor with early-stage non-small cell lung cancer. This chain connects TRBV28 to TRBJ1-6; the match to TRBD1 covers 7 bases. The DNA for the CDR3 is TGTGCCAGCAGTCCCCAGGACAGGACGAATTCACCCCTCCACTTT. Translating gives CASSPQDRTNSPLHF.